A selection of T cell receptor beta chains follows, all from one sample in a study of cytomegalovirus exposure and HLA in healthy donors. Method: immunoSEQ multiplex PCR; TCRdb's copy keeps in-frame clones and lacks some. The sample has about 84,000 clones, about 60% seen once. Material for sequencing was PBMCs. These receptors came from a woman aged 40 to 49 in good health and CMV-seropositive. The conserved cysteine and the conserved F or W are not part of the CDR3 here. D genes are given only for firm matches.

CDR3 | D | V
ASSPNRAGELF | . | TRBV10-1
ASSGETGELF | . | TRBV2
ASSDSDEAF | . | TRBV6-1
ATGTGASQY | TRBD1 | TRBV28
ASSNRESEQF | . | TRBV4-1
ASSLLGGHYEKLF | . | TRBV7-2
ASRPKAGMAGELF | . | TRBV7-9
ASSLDSSSNYGYT | . | TRBV5-1
ASGGDSRRDEQY | TRBD2 | TRBV5-1
SAAGGAGTEAF | . | TRBV29-1
ASSLTTSKGTDTQY | TRBD2 | TRBV27
ASSLGQGATDTQY | TRBD1 | TRBV9
ASSQGVNAEPLH | . | TRBV4-3
AWRGTGSYEQY | TRBD1 | TRBV30
ASSGISGQGNTIY | TRBD1 | TRBV5-6
ASSYSRDSEQY | . | TRBV6-5
ASGTGGIGEQF | TRBD1 | TRBV10-1
AWSGGGGGDTQY | TRBD1 | TRBV30
ASSPQGYEQY | . | TRBV6-5
ASSPWGGRGTEAF | . | TRBV28
ASSLMTNEKLF | . | TRBV6-5
ASSGIFRSTGELF | . | TRBV27
ASREYSGETQY | . | TRBV6-6
ASSSWDRAYEQY | TRBD1 | TRBV7-6
ASTRDRGNRNTEAF | TRBD1 | TRBV4-3
ASSQGTSGALGSEQY | TRBD2 | TRBV4-3
ASSLEANTEAF | . | TRBV27
ASSPINTEAF | . | TRBV7-9
ASISRNRGKAEAF | TRBD1 | TRBV2
ASRESTSHQTQH | . | TRBV28
ASSSRRGPSNQPQH | TRBD1 | TRBV6-6
ASSLLDSGSSYNEQF | . | TRBV5-6
ASSDRADYGYT | TRBD1 | TRBV19
ASSEGGVGNTIY | . | TRBV2
ATSSLQGVTGELF | TRBD1 | TRBV15
ASSQGGGTSGSYEQY | TRBD2 | TRBV4-1
ATSRAAKANEQF | . | TRBV4-1
ASSERIRGDTQY | . | TRBV6-1
ASSRASGRADYEQY | TRBD2 | TRBV27
ASSLQGAWNTEAF | TRBD1 | TRBV19
ASSIGQEGYGYT | TRBD1 | TRBV5-1
ASSLASTSVTITDTQY | TRBD2 | TRBV11-2
ASSLDRDNYGYT | . | TRBV5-4
ASSSASGLAGATGELF | TRBD2 | TRBV7-9
ASADSSGNTIY | . | TRBV19
ASSPRYGQGAGYGYT | TRBD1 | TRBV19
ASSQTGVQVLEQY | TRBD1 | TRBV18
ASSSVQAGPQETQY | . | TRBV5-1
ASSSGVSYNEQF | . | TRBV5-4
ASSRTSGSSYNEQF | TRBD2 | TRBV7-3
ASSQPGGWGTQY | . | TRBV14
ASSYLYEQY | . | TRBV6-5
ATEEDTGLGRY | . | TRBV15
ASSPHTGELF | . | TRBV7-3
ASSAQVAVGNTIY | . | TRBV2
ASSLAAPGAPSGSEQY | TRBD2 | TRBV7-2
ATARLQGSQETQY | . | TRBV19
ASSSLRGRNTEAF | . | TRBV7-6